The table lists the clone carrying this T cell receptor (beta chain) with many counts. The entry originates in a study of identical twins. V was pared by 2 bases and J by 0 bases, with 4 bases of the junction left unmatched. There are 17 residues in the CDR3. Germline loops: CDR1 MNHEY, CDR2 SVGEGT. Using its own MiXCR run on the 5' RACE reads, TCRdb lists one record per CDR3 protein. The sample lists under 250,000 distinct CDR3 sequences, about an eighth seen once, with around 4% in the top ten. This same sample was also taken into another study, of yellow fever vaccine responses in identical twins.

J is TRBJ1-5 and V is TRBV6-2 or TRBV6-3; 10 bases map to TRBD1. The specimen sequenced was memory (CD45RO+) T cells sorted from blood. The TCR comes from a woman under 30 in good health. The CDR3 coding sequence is TGTGCCAGCAGTTACGGGGACAGGGGCCATAGCAATCAGCCCCAGCATTTT. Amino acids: CASSYGDRGHSNQPQHF.